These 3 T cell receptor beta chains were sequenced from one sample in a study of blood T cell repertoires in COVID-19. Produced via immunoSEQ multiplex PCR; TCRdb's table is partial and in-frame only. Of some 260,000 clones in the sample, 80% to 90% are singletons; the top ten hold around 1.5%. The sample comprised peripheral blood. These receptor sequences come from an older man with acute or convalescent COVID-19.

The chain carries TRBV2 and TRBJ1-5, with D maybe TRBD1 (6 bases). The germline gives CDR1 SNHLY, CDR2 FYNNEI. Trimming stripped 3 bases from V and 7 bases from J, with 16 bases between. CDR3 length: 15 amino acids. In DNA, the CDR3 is TGTGCCAGCAGTGACCGCAGGACAGAGGGACAGCCCCAGCATTTT. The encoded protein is CASSDRRTEGQPQHF.

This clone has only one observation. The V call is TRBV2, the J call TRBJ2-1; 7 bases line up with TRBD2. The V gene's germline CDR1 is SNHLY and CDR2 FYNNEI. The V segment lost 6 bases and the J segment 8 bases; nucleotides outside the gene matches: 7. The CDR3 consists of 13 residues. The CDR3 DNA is TGTGCCAGCAGAGGACTAGAGGTGGATGAGCAGTTCTTC. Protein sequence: CASRGLEVDEQFF.

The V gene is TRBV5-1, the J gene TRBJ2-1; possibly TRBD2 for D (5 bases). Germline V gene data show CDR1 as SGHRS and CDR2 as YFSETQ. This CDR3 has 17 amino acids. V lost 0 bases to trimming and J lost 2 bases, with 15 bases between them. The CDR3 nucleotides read TGCGCCAGCAGCTTGGCGGTCGGAGAGGGCCCCTACAATGAGCAGTTCTTC. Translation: CASSLAVGEGPYNEQFF.